This TCR beta chain was identified during a study of a mutant IDH1 vaccine in newly diagnosed glioma (dated by TCRdb to about 2021). Study-wide context: Of the approximately 29 treated patients, around 62% were male and about 40% were female, and a mean age of approximately 40 years was recorded. Before enrollment, patients had received standard therapy of radiotherapy alone, temozolomide alone, or radiochemotherapy with temozolomide; most received the combination. Peripheral blood samples were drawn at six visits, namely V03 (baseline), V05, V07, V10, V12 and V13. Longitudinal TCRB deep sequencing was done for 20 to 25 treated patients, wherever samples were available for exploratory analyses.

Concerning this clone: The antigen this receptor binds is unknown. Within one base of it there is no much larger clone, and no base qualities were kept.

The meaning of the sample's time point label: baseline, week 1 (first vaccination visit). The treatment or condition label of this sample denotes: pre-vaccination baseline after standard-of-care therapy. All donors had newly diagnosed IDH1-mutant astrocytomas of WHO grade 3 or 4 that showed loss of nuclear ATRX. The samples were drawn from NOA16, a multicentre, single-arm, open-label phase I trial in Germany that tested a mutant IDH1 peptide vaccine in humans for the first time. Blood drawn at visit V03 was used as the baseline sample for immunogenicity testing. The DNeasy Blood and Tissue Kit was used to extract genomic DNA from EDTA blood for TCRB sequencing. V sheds 5 bases and J sheds 7 bases, leaving 15 bases between their ends. Sequences SQVTM (CDR1) and ANQGSEA (CDR2) are obtained from the germline V gene. Including the terminal cysteine and phenylalanine, the CDR3 comprises 13 residues. Only the CDR3 DNA is retained, 39 bases long and in frame from the first base.

Results the study describes overall, beyond this receptor: PBMC samples for TCRB deep sequencing were selected based on availability. Vaccine-induced immune responses across multiple MHC alleles were detected in 93.3% of patients. According to the authors, sample limitations meant that analyses of patient blood samples could not be reproduced. No apparent relationship was observed between pseudoprogression and alterations in the top peripheral T cell clonotypes detected by TCRB sequencing.

The protocol used for the library was the immunoSEQ multiplex PCR assay. Following the manufacturer's protocol, the hsTCRB Kit was used to amplify rearranged TCR beta chain sequences. TCRB libraries were sequenced on an Illumina MiSeq. The study's own analysis went as follows. The proprietary platform of the kit vendor was used for demultiplexing, trimming and gene mapping. TCRdb carries this immuneACCESS record with in-frame sequences only. Its versions omit some clonotypes, under half of them owing to an unresolved V gene in the studies checked, with the rest unexplained. V and J calls and clone size follow that table, whereas D and trimming were derived from the DNA. For this sample the table gives some 90,000 clones, of which around 80% were detected only once. 5% to 5.5% of the sample goes to the ten largest clones.

This TCR came from a man aged 40-50 years with glioma. Some clones in this sample may be carry-over from other donors' samples. The sequence is built from TRBV29-1 and TRBJ2-1; the D gene is possibly TRBD2, with 5 bases matching. The specimen was PBMCs, collected from a glioma patient treated with radiotherapy, temozolomide or both. The nucleotide sequence is TGCAGCGTTCCGGAAGGATCGGGAAATGAGCAGTTCTTC. This codes for CSVPEGSGNEQFF.